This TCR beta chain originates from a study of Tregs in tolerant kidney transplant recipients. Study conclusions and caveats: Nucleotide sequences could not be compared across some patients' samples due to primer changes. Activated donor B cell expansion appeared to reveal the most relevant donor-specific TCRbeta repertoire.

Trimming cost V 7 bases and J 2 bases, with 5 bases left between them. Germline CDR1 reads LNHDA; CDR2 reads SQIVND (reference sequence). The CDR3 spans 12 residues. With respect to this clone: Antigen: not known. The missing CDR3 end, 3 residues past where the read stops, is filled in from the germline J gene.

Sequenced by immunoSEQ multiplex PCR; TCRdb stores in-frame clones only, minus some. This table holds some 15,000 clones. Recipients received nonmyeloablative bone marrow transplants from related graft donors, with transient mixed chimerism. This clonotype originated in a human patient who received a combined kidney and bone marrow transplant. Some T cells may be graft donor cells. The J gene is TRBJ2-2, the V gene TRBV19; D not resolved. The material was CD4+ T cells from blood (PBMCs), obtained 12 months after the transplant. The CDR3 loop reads CASTLNTGELFF. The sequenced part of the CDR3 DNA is TGTGCCAGTACCCTAAACACCGGGGAG.